The 20 T cell receptor beta chains given below trace back to one sample, sequenced in a study of OX40 agonist ivuxolimab in advanced cancers. Clones were sequenced by immunoSEQ multiplex PCR, and TCRdb holds only the in-frame ones, with some missing. There are around 91,000 clones in the sample; roughly 87% occur only once, and about 0.2% lies in the top ten. The specimen comprised CD4+ or CD8+ T cells sorted from blood, sampled in a trial of the OX40 agonist ivuxolimab. These receptors came from an adult with an advanced solid tumor such as melanoma, head and neck, liver or kidney cancer.

CDR3 DNA sequence: TGTGCCAGCAGCAGACTACAGGGGAACACTGAAGCTTTCTTT. Translation gives CASSRLQGNTEAFF. The chain recombines TRBV6-1 with TRBJ1-1; possible D gene TRBD1, 6 bases. There are 14 residues in the CDR3. Trimming stripped 6 bases from V and 1 base from J, with 12 bases between. CDR1 is MNHNS and CDR2 is SASEGT in the germline V gene.

The chain links TRBV5-1 to TRBJ2-7; D may be TRBD1 (5 bases). CDR1 SGHRS and CDR2 YFSETQ come from the germline V gene. The CDR3 is made up of 13 amino acids. Trimming cost V 4 bases and J 2 bases, with 10 bases left between them. CDR3 in DNA: TGCGCCAGCAGCCTGGACAATACCTACGAGCAGTACTTC. This gives the protein CASSLDNTYEQYF.

The gene calls are TRBV5-1 and TRBJ2-1, with 8 bases aligning to TRBD1. Germline values: CDR1 SGHRS, CDR2 YFSETQ. The CDR3 runs 14 residues. V gave up 0 bases and J gave up 7 bases; unmatched junction bases: 3. CDR3 DNA sequence: TGCGCCAGCAGCTTGGGGACAGGGAGGAATGAGCAGTTCTTC. Its protein is CASSLGTGRNEQFF.

This chain uses TRBV13 with TRBJ2-3, with D possibly being TRBD2 (6 bases). V shed 5 bases and J shed 0 bases, with 12 bases lying between them. Germline CDR1 reads PRHDT; CDR2 reads FYEKMQ (reference sequence). The CDR3 runs 15 residues. CDR3 amino acids: CASSPRAGSTDTQYF. The CDR3 nucleotides read TGTGCCAGCAGCCCCCGGGCGGGAAGCACAGATACGCAGTATTTT.

This chain uses TRBV4-2 with TRBJ2-1, with 12 nucleotides matching TRBD2. This CDR3 spans 20 amino acids. Unmatched junction bases numbered 17, after V lost 1 base and J lost 7 bases. Looked up from germline, CDR1 is LGHNA and CDR2 is YNFKEQ. CDR3: CASSQALHHPSGRGRNEQFF. CDR3 DNA sequence: TGTGCCAGCAGCCAAGCCCTACACCACCCTAGCGGGAGGGGCCGGAATGAGCAGTTCTTC.

The CDR3 sequence: CASRTRETQYF. The CDR3 region has the DNA TGTGCCAGCAGAACAAGGGAGACCCAGTACTTC. V gene TRBV27 combines with J gene TRBJ2-5; D uncertain. The ends were cut back, 6 bases at V and 5 bases at J, with 7 bases in the middle. The length of the CDR3 is 11 residues. Germline values: CDR1 MNHEY, CDR2 SMNVEV (reference sequence).

This chain links TRBV11-3 with TRBJ2-2; the D is unclear. V lost 0 bases and J 5 bases, leaving 4 bases between the germline ends. The CDR3 spans 13 residues. Per germline, CDR1 SGHNT and CDR2 YENEEA. Here the CDR3 DNA reads TGTGCCAGCAGCTTAGAAGGTACCGGGGAGCTGTTTTTT. The encoded protein is CASSLEGTGELFF.

The CDR3 bases are TGTGCCAGCAGCTTTTTGTGGGGGGCGAACACTGAAGCTTTCTTT. Its translation: CASSFLWGANTEAFF. The chain links TRBV7-8 to TRBJ1-1, with TRBD1 as a possible D gene (6 bases). The V gene's germline CDR1 is SGHVS and CDR2 FQNEAQ. CDR3 size: 15 residues. Trimming shortened V by 3 bases and J by 1 base, and 12 bases separated the two germline ends.

This clone came up once. Other nucleotide sequences in the sample specify the same CDR3. The chain has TRBV5-1 and TRBJ2-2, with 7 bases fitting TRBD2. The germline V gene encodes CDR1 SGHRS and CDR2 YFSETQ. There are 15 residues in the CDR3. The ends lost 1 base at V and 5 bases at J; junction bases unmatched: 5. The CDR3 spells CASSLPAGGTGELFF. The CDR3, as DNA: TGCGCCAGCAGCTTGCCAGCCGGGGGGACCGGGGAGCTGTTTTTT.

The CDR3 sequence is CASSKRHGSDTQYF. CDR3 sequence (DNA): TGTGCCAGTAGCAAGAGGCACGGTTCGGATACGCAGTATTTT. The J gene is TRBJ2-3, the V gene TRBV19; unclear D gene. Trimming removed 6 bases from V and 6 bases from J, with 16 bases in between. Germline assignment: CDR1 LNHDA and CDR2 SQIVND (reference sequence). The CDR3 extends over 14 amino acids.

The J gene is TRBJ2-1, the V gene TRBV2, with TRBD2 as a possible D gene (5 bases). The length of the CDR3 is 15 residues. Germline-derived CDR1 and CDR2 are SNHLY and FYNNEI. V lost 4 bases, J lost 9 bases, and 19 bases lay in between. The CDR3 nucleotides are TGTGCCAGCAGTGTGTTAGCCGGACTTTCGGGTGAGCAGTTCTTC. This translates into CASSVLAGLSGEQFF.

V is TRBV30 and J is TRBJ2-7, with TRBD1 identical over 7 bases. The CDR3 has 15 residues. Germline CDR1 GTSNPN, CDR2 SVGIG (reference sequence). The V and J ends lost 2 bases and 3 bases, in that order; junction bases with no gene match: 10. CDR3 residues: CAWSRPRQGFYEQYF. The CDR3 bases are TGTGCCTGGAGTAGGCCCCGACAGGGTTTCTACGAGCAGTACTTC.

This clone has a single count. The chain joins TRBV28 to TRBJ2-7, with D perhaps assigned TRBD1 or TRBD2 (5 bases each). The V gene's germline CDR1 is MDHEN and CDR2 SYDVKM. Trimming removed 1 base at V and 2 bases at J, with 9 bases between. The CDR3 totals 14 residues. The CDR3 sequence: CASSLFGATYEQYV. The CDR3 DNA is TGTGCCAGCAGTTTATTCGGGGCCACCTACGAGCAGTACGTC.

This clone was detected only a few times. V usage is TRBV6-1 and J usage is TRBJ1-2; D call uncertain. CDR1 and CDR2 (germline): MNHNS, SASEGT. This CDR3 region has 10 residues. V lost 1 base and J lost 7, with 1 base in between. In nucleotides, the CDR3 is TGTGCCAGCAGTGAAGGTGGCTACACCTTC. Amino acids: CASSEGGYTF.

This rearrangement joins TRBV18 to TRBJ2-5; 12 bases fit TRBD2. The germline V gene encodes CDR1 KGHSH and CDR2 LQKENI. V was clipped by 6 bases and J by 2 bases; unmatched bases: 7. This CDR3 contains 16 residues. CDR3 coding DNA: TGTGCCAGCTCTTGGACTAGCGGGGAATTACAAGAGACCCAGTACTTC. Protein sequence: CASSWTSGELQETQYF.

V usage is TRBV7-9 and J usage is TRBJ1-1; TRBD1 aligns across 10 bases. From germline, CDR1 is SEHNR and CDR2 FQNEAQ (reference sequence). The CDR3 is 13 residues long. The trim removed 4 bases at V and 12 bases at J, leaving 8 bases unmatched. CDR3 residues: CASSYRQGAQTFF. The CDR3 DNA reads TGTGCCAGCAGCTACCGACAGGGGGCGCAGACTTTCTTT.

The V and J genes are TRBV28 and TRBJ1-1; 7 bases line up with TRBD1. Trimming at V came to 3 bases and at J to 4 bases, leaving 2 bases not matched to a gene. The CDR3 sequence is 13 residues long. CDR1 is MDHEN, CDR2 SYDVKM, per germline. CDR3 bases: TGTGCCAGCAGTTTGGCAGGGGGCACTGAAGCTTTCTTT. It yields the protein CASSLAGGTEAFF.

The CDR3 DNA sequence: TGTGCCATCAGGGACTATGGAGAGACCCAGTACTTC. The encoded protein is CAIRDYGETQYF. The chain carries TRBV10-3 and TRBJ2-5, with a possible D match to TRBD2 (6 bases). V lost 6 bases and J lost 4, with 9 bases in between. CDR3 length equals 12 residues. The germline V gene has CDR1 ENHRY and CDR2 SYGVKD.

V and J are TRBV28 and TRBJ1-2, with 8 bases fitting TRBD1. The trim removed 6 bases at V and 5 bases at J, leaving 17 bases unmatched. The CDR3 is made up of 17 amino acids. The germline CDR1 and CDR2 sequences are MDHEN and SYDVKM. CDR3: CASRGQEGNKGLYGYTF. Here the CDR3 DNA reads TGTGCCAGCAGGGGACAGGAGGGGAATAAGGGACTTTATGGCTACACCTTC.

Note on this clone: Other DNA sequences within the sample encode an identical CDR3. This chain uses TRBV18 with TRBJ2-5, with TRBD2 as a possible D gene (6 bases). The CDR3 loop spans 13 amino acids. CDR1 is KGHSH and CDR2 is LQKENI in the germline V gene. Trimming removed 3 bases from V and 5 bases from J, with 10 bases in between. The CDR3 loop is CASSPGSGETQYF. The CDR3 DNA follows: TGTGCCAGCTCACCGGGCAGCGGGGAGACCCAGTACTTC.